This passage covers 30 T cell receptor beta chains from one sample sequenced in a study of T cell changes during pregnancy in multiple sclerosis. This table comes from immunoSEQ multiplex PCR, and its TCRdb copy is limited to in-frame clones, with some not included. This sample has about 52,000 clones, with approximately 92% found just once. Here the sequenced sample was CD4+ T cells from peripheral blood mononuclear cells, taken in the third trimester of pregnancy. All receptors come from a female donor with multiple sclerosis, enrolled in a pregnancy study.

The chain carries TRBV11-3 and TRBJ2-7; a weak D match, TRBD1 (6 bases). CDR3 length: 13 residues. Deletions cut 5 bases from V and 6 bases from J, with 14 bases between. Germline values: CDR1 SGHNT, CDR2 YENEEA. CDR3 loop: CASSPYGQTEQYF. The CDR3 region has the DNA TGTGCCAGCAGCCCGTACGGACAGACCGAGCAGTACTTC.

The chain combines TRBV10-3 with TRBJ1-1; D is uncertain. Germline lookup yields CDR1 ENHRY and CDR2 SYGVKD. V dropped 6 bases and J dropped 6 bases, with 17 bases sitting between them. This CDR3 has 14 residues. As DNA, the CDR3 is TGTGCCATCAGCCCTTTAGCGCTACGTTCTGAAGCTTTCTTT. Its translation: CAISPLALRSEAFF.

This clone was counted only a few times. This chain uses TRBV6-4 with TRBJ1-5; possibly TRBD1 for D (5 bases). V shed 2 bases and J shed 6 bases, with 17 bases lying between them. Germline V gives CDR1 MRHNA, CDR2 SNTAGT. CDR3 length: 16 residues. CDR3 DNA: TGTGCCAGCAGTGACACGAGGGGAGGGGCGCGTCAGCCCCAGCATTTT. Its protein is CASSDTRGGARQPQHF.

The chain carries TRBV6-1 and TRBJ2-7, with a tentative D call TRBD1 (5 bases). From germline, CDR1 is MNHNS and CDR2 SASEGT. The CDR3 totals 13 residues. V was clipped by 5 bases and J by 2 bases, with 10 bases between them. The CDR3 is CASSTQAAYEQYF. The CDR3 DNA reads TGTGCCAGCAGTACACAGGCGGCCTACGAGCAGTACTTC.

The rearrangement uses TRBV9 and TRBJ1-1; 10 bases agree with TRBD1. The CDR3 extends over 16 amino acids. Germline values: CDR1 SGDLS, CDR2 YYNGEE. Trimming took 3 bases from V and 0 from J; bases not matched to a gene: 5. CDR3 sequence: CASSAGTGEMNTEAFF. For the CDR3, the DNA is TGTGCCAGCAGCGCCGGGACAGGGGAAATGAACACTGAAGCTTTCTTT. The variable domain in full, with the rest retrieved from reference TRBV9 and TRBJ1-1, is DSGVTQTPKHLITATGQRVTLRCSPRSGDLSVYWYQQSLDQGLQFLIQYYNGEERAKGNILERFSAQQFPDLHSELNLSSLELGDSALYFCASSAGTGEMNTEAFFGQGTRLTVV.

V gene TRBV18 combines with J gene TRBJ2-3; unclear D gene. This CDR3 spans 15 amino acids. The germline V gene has CDR1 KGHSH and CDR2 LQKENI. The V end was cut by 1 base, the J end by 4 bases, with 12 bases between. CDR3 in amino acids: CASSPRLGWADTQYF. CDR3 DNA: TGTGCCAGCTCACCACGGTTGGGCTGGGCAGATACGCAGTATTTT.

This clone was detected only once. J is TRBJ1-6 and V is TRBV7-2; 9 positions match TRBD1. This CDR3 has 14 amino acids. The germline V gene encodes CDR1 SGHTA and CDR2 FQGNSA. The junction had 1 base not matched to a gene; V was cut back by 1 base and J by 9 bases. The CDR3 coding sequence is TGTGCCAGCAGCTTAGTGACAGGGGGTTCACCCCTCCACTTT. Translated: CASSLVTGGSPLHF.

CDR3 bases: TGTGCCAGCAGCTTTCTACTAGCGGGGGGAGGAGATACGCAGTATTTT. Translated, it gives CASSFLLAGGGDTQYF. The chain employs TRBV7-8 and TRBJ2-3; 12 bases line up with TRBD2. Unmatched junction bases numbered 6, after V lost 3 bases and J lost 5 bases. The CDR3 is made up of 16 amino acids. Germline V gives CDR1 SGHVS, CDR2 FQNEAQ. The complete variable domain, with remaining parts taken from reference TRBV7-8 and TRBJ2-3, reads GAGVSQSPRYKVAKRGQDVALRCDPISGHVSLFWYQQALGQGPEFLTYFQNEAQLDKSGLPSDRFFAERPEGSVSTLKIQRTQQEDSAVYLCASSFLLAGGGDTQYFGPGTRLTVL.

The sample holds one count of this clone. The chain combines TRBV7-2 with TRBJ1-2, with D possibly being TRBD1 (6 bases). This CDR3 is 14 amino acids long. Trimming removed 2 bases at V and 8 bases at J, with 15 bases between. The germline V gene encodes CDR1 SGHTA and CDR2 FQGNSA. This CDR3 is CASSLTGRIRGYTF. CDR3 coding DNA: TGTGCCAGCAGCTTAACAGGGAGAATTAGGGGCTACACCTTC.

This sequence joins TRBV4-2 and TRBJ2-2; 8 bases are shared with TRBD1. V lost 7 bases, J lost 3 bases, and 13 bases stayed unmatched. This CDR3 contains 17 residues. The germline V gene encodes CDR1 LGHNA and CDR2 YNFKEQ. The CDR3 spells CASTSGQGGTHTGELFF. The CDR3 DNA sequence: TGTGCCAGCACCTCAGGACAGGGCGGGACCCACACCGGGGAGCTGTTTTTT.

J is TRBJ1-4 and V is TRBV6-6, with TRBD1 matching 7 bases. This CDR3 has 14 amino acids. The germline V gene encodes CDR1 MNHNY and CDR2 SVGAGI (reference sequence). The ends lost 6 bases at V and 8 bases at J; junction bases unmatched: 9. This CDR3 reads CASSSTRGLEKLFF. The CDR3 bases are TGTGCCAGCAGCTCTACGAGGGGGCTCGAAAAACTGTTTTTT.

The chain links TRBV7-9 to TRBJ1-2, with TRBD1 identical over 9 bases. The CDR3 totals 14 residues. Germline lookup yields CDR1 SEHNR and CDR2 FQNEAQ (reference sequence). J lost 10 bases, V lost 4 bases, and 10 bases had no gene match. CDR3 nucleotides: TGTGCCAGCAGCTCCGGGACAGGGCTCTTAGCCTACACCTTC. This translates into CASSSGTGLLAYTF.

This sequence joins TRBV7-2 and TRBJ2-7; TRBD2 might be the D (5 bases). Per the germline V gene, CDR1 is SGHTA and CDR2 is FQGNSA. Trimming pared 1 base from V and 3 bases from J, leaving 13 bases between. This CDR3 spans 15 amino acids. CDR3 DNA: TGTGCCAGCAGCTTAGGAGGGCTACCCGACTACGAGCAGTACTTC. It encodes CASSLGGLPDYEQYF.

V usage is TRBV7-2 and J usage is TRBJ1-6, with D uncertain. The V end was cut by 3 bases, the J end by 9 bases, with 15 bases between. CDR1 and CDR2 (germline): SGHTA, FQGNSA. This CDR3 region has 15 residues. Here the CDR3 reads CASSLRVSLLSPLHF. The DNA for the CDR3 is TGTGCCAGCAGCTTGCGGGTCTCACTCCTTTCACCCCTCCACTTT.

J is TRBJ1-1 and V is TRBV6-5; 7 bases are a match to TRBD1. There are 15 residues in the CDR3. Germline loops: CDR1 MNHEY, CDR2 SVGAGI. J gave up 5 bases and V 0 bases, and 6 bases lay outside the gene matches. Here the CDR3 DNA reads TGTGCCAGCAGTTACTCCCCCACAGGGGAGACTGAAGCTTTCTTT. This codes for CASSYSPTGETEAFF.

V is TRBV29-1 and J is TRBJ1-5, with a weak D call TRBD1 (6 bases). This CDR3 comprises 13 residues. The V and J ends lost 3 bases and 7 bases respectively, with 13 bases between them. The germline V gene encodes CDR1 SQVTM and CDR2 ANQGSEA. The CDR3 is CSVEGPQGQPQHF. The CDR3 nucleotides are TGCAGCGTTGAGGGCCCCCAGGGGCAGCCCCAGCATTTT. The full variable domain, rest sourced from reference TRBV29-1 and TRBJ1-5, is SAVISQKPSRDICQRGTSLTIQCQVDSQVTMMFWYRQQPGQSLTLIATANQGSEATYESGFVIDKFPISRPNLTFSTLTVSNMSPEDSSIYLCSVEGPQGQPQHFGDGTRLSIL.

The chain recombines TRBV7-3 with TRBJ2-3; D not certain. Per the germline V gene, CDR1 is SGHTA and CDR2 is FQGTGA. The CDR3 is made up of 11 amino acids. Trimming removed 5 bases at V and 5 bases at J, with 5 bases between. The CDR3 coding sequence is TGTGCCAGCAGCCTAGTAGATACGCAGTATTTT. Residues: CASSLVDTQYF. Drawing the rest from reference TRBV7-3 and TRBJ2-3, the complete variable domain is GAGVSQTPSNKVTEKGKYVELRCDPISGHTALYWYRQSLGQGPEFLIYFQGTGAADDSGLPNDRFFAVRPEGSVSTLKIQRTERGDSAVYLCASSLVDTQYFGPGTRLTVL.

This sequence joins TRBV14 and TRBJ1-6, with unresolved D. CDR3 size: 17 residues. Germline V gene data show CDR1 as SGHDN and CDR2 as FVKESK. V gave up 0 bases and J gave up 0 bases, with 9 bases separating them. The CDR3 region is CASSQDPVSSYNSPLHF. Written as DNA, the CDR3 is TGTGCCAGCAGCCAAGATCCGGTGAGCTCCTATAATTCACCCCTCCACTTT.

The chain is built from TRBV30 and TRBJ1-2; D perhaps matches TRBD1 (5 bases). The V end was cut by 3 bases, the J end by 3 bases, with 14 bases between. Germline assignment: CDR1 GTSNPN and CDR2 SVGIG (reference sequence). This CDR3 comprises 14 residues. The CDR3 DNA reads as TGTGCCTGGAGGCTCCAGGGTCGTTACTATGGCTACACCTTC. Encoded protein: CAWRLQGRYYGYTF.

The chain has TRBV4-2 and TRBJ2-1; a possible D gene is TRBD1 (6 bases). The germline gives CDR1 LGHNA, CDR2 YNFKEQ. The CDR3 is 17 residues long. Trimming shortened V by 0 bases and J by 1 base, and 13 bases separated the two germline ends. CDR3 in amino acids: CASSQEIRGSSYNEQFF. The CDR3 bases are TGTGCCAGCAGCCAAGAAATTAGGGGGTCGTCCTACAATGAGCAGTTCTTC.

The chain is built from TRBV7-9 and TRBJ1-2; D is perhaps TRBD1 (6 bases). Germline V gene sequence: CDR1 SEHNR, CDR2 FQNEAQ (reference sequence). V lost 5 bases, J lost 11 bases, and 27 bases lay in between. The CDR3 is 16 amino acids. The DNA for the CDR3 is TGTGCCAGCAGCCGACCGTTCGCCCTGGGGGCGGCGGAATACACCTTC. Its translation: CASSRPFALGAAEYTF.

The V gene is TRBV7-2, the J gene TRBJ2-3, with 12 bases that match TRBD2. Germline assignment: CDR1 SGHTA and CDR2 FQGNSA. This CDR3 contains 18 residues. Losses at the gene ends were 1 base for V and 3 bases for J; bases not matched to a gene: 8. CDR3 loop: CASSLDASGGAGTDTQYF. CDR3 nucleotides: TGTGCCAGCAGCTTAGACGCTAGCGGGGGGGCCGGGACAGATACGCAGTATTTT.

The chain uses TRBV5-4 and TRBJ1-2; 7 bases map to TRBD1. V was pared by 4 bases and J by 5 bases, with 14 bases of the junction left unmatched. Germline V gives CDR1 SGHNT, CDR2 YYREEE (reference sequence). The CDR3 runs 16 residues. CDR3 sequence: CASSPARQGFNYGYTF. In DNA form, the CDR3 reads TGTGCCAGCAGCCCAGCTCGACAGGGATTCAATTATGGCTACACCTTC.

The gene calls are TRBV7-2 and TRBJ2-3; 9 bases match TRBD1. CDR3 size: 15 residues. V dropped 3 bases and J dropped 4; count of bases not matched to a gene: 5. The germline CDR1 and CDR2 sequences are SGHTA and FQGNSA. The CDR3 region has the DNA TGTGCCAGCAGCTTTACAGGGGGCATGGCAGATACGCAGTATTTT. This sequence encodes CASSFTGGMADTQYF.

The rearrangement joins TRBV9 to TRBJ2-1; TRBD2 matches 10 bases. After removal of 2 bases from V and 8 bases from J, the junction contained 7 bases not matched to a gene. The length of the CDR3 is 15 residues. Germline-derived CDR1 and CDR2 are SGDLS and YYNGEE. The CDR3 bases are TGTGCCAGCAGCGTGAGCGGGGGGGCGGGCTATGAGCAGTTCTTC. It is translated as CASSVSGGAGYEQFF.

V and J are TRBV2 and TRBJ1-5; D is perhaps TRBD1 (6 bases). V lost 5 bases to trimming and J lost 1 base, with 12 bases between them. The length of the CDR3 is 15 residues. Per the germline V gene, CDR1 is SNHLY and CDR2 is FYNNEI. The CDR3 protein is CASSIRGQSNQPQHF. Written as DNA, the CDR3 is TGTGCCAGCAGTATCAGGGGCCAGAGCAATCAGCCCCAGCATTTT.

This chain joins TRBV5-3 and TRBJ2-7; 7 bases are shared with TRBD1. TRBV5-3 is flagged as an ORF with uncertain function. The CDR3 extends over 15 amino acids. J was trimmed by 4 bases and V by 2 bases; bases with no gene match: 9. DNA for the CDR3: TGTGCCAGAAGCTTTGACAGGGCGTCCTCTTACGAGCAGTACTTC. Protein sequence: CARSFDRASSYEQYF.

The chain joins TRBV4-3 to TRBJ1-4; TRBD1 agrees at 7 bases. Germline CDR1 LGHNA, CDR2 YSLEER. CDR3 length equals 16 residues. V was pared by 4 bases and J by 5 bases, with 10 bases of the junction left unmatched. CDR3 loop: CASSPRRTGQNEKLFF. In DNA, the CDR3 is TGCGCCAGCAGCCCCCGTCGGACAGGCCAGAATGAAAAACTGTTTTTT.

J is TRBJ1-1 and V is TRBV27; D not resolved. Trimming pared 0 bases from V and 5 bases from J, leaving 10 bases between. CDR3 length: 14 amino acids. Germline V gene sequence: CDR1 MNHEY, CDR2 SMNVEV (reference sequence). CDR3 loop: CASSLSVLVTEAFF. The CDR3 DNA sequence: TGTGCCAGCAGTTTATCGGTACTAGTGACTGAAGCTTTCTTT.

This clone was recorded once. The chain couples TRBV25-1 to TRBJ1-6, with unresolved D. CDR3 length equals 14 residues. Germline assignment: CDR1 MGHDK and CDR2 SYGVNS. V dropped 4 bases and J dropped 7 bases, with 11 bases sitting between them. CDR3 amino acids: CASSVSARNSPLHF. CDR3 in DNA: TGTGCCAGCAGTGTGTCAGCGCGGAATTCACCCCTCCACTTT.